This T cell receptor (beta chain) was profiled in a study of blood T cell repertoires in COVID-19. The wider study: The samples span acute and convalescent COVID-19 from the United States, Italy and Spain. PBMCs, B-cell-depleted T cells, or T cells were the source of the cDNA or gDNA that made up the material.

In the authors' workflow: From reference gene primer amplification, estimates of nucleated cell counts were derived. Using immunoSEQ multiplex PCR, the repertoire was profiled, and TCRdb retains in-frame clones only, with some absent. The V and J calls and the clone size are those of that table, but D and trimming were determined from the DNA. Of approximately 200,000 clones listed, approximately 81% are singletons. The sequence derives from a man aged 50 to 60 who had recovered from COVID-19. Material: peripheral blood.

The CDR3 DNA follows: TGTGCCAGCAGCTTACAGTCAGATACGCAGTATTTT. Amino acids: CASSLQSDTQYF. V is TRBV7-9 and J is TRBJ2-3; no firm D call. V was shortened by 2 bases and J by 4 bases, with 4 bases between the two germline ends. The CDR3 sequence is 12 residues long. Germline V gene sequence: CDR1 SEHNR, CDR2 FQNEAQ (reference sequence).